This entry lists 7 T cell receptor beta chains sequenced from one sample in a study of regulatory T cells in long-lasting Graves disease. The time point denotes: newly diagnosed GD, antithyroid drugs for less than 3 months. Preparation of the TCR library used RNA extracted from PBMCs. In building TCR beta libraries, iRepertoire HTBI primers were used together with Arm-PCR of CDR3 regions. TCRdb used MiXCR to reprocess the multiplex PCR reads, holding one entry per CDR3 protein. Among 300,000 to 400,000 distinct CDR3 sequences listed, 15% to 18% were seen once. The input for sequencing was peripheral blood mononuclear cells (PBMCs), taken at new diagnosis, from a patient treated with antithyroid drugs. All receptors derive from a female donor with Graves disease.

In this sample, this clonotype turned up a few times. This chain joins TRBV20-1 and TRBJ1-6; D possibly corresponds to TRBD1 (5 bases). This CDR3 contains 13 residues. The germline V gene encodes CDR1 DFQATT and CDR2 SNEGSKA (reference sequence). The V gene lost 5 bases and the J gene lost 7 bases, with 12 bases spanning the gap. CDR3: CSAGGTSNSPLHF. DNA for the CDR3: TGCAGTGCTGGCGGGACCTCCAATTCACCCCTCCACTTT.

In its sample, this clonotype was seen a few times. V gene TRBV18 combines with J gene TRBJ2-2, with 8 bases identical to TRBD1. With V trimmed by 4 bases and J by 3 bases, 1 base remained unmatched. The CDR3 totals 14 residues. CDR1 is KGHSH and CDR2 is LQKENI in the germline V gene. The CDR3 sequence is CASSRTGYTGELFF. The DNA of the CDR3 is TGTGCCAGCTCACGGACAGGGTACACCGGGGAGCTGTTTTTT.

This clonotype has ten or more counts. The chain has TRBV15 and TRBJ1-1, with D possibly matching TRBD1 (6 bases). The CDR3 length is 13 residues. The germline V gene has CDR1 LNHNV and CDR2 YYDKDF (reference sequence). Trimming took off 0 bases at V and 5 bases at J, with 7 bases between the two ends. The DNA of the CDR3 is TGTGCCACCAGCAGAGATCAGGGGACTGAAGCTTTCTTT. This translates into CATSRDQGTEAFF.

V usage is TRBV13 and J usage is TRBJ1-6; D remains unclear. The CDR3 consists of 15 residues. The V and J ends lost 3 bases and 0 bases respectively, with 6 bases between them. Germline-derived CDR1 and CDR2 are PRHDT and FYEKMQ (reference sequence). The CDR3 here is CASSFRDSYNSPLHF. For the CDR3, the DNA is TGTGCCAGCAGCTTTCGGGACTCCTATAATTCACCCCTCCACTTT.

This clonotype was seen repeatedly, ten times or more. The J gene is TRBJ1-5, the V gene TRBV28, with no clear D. The germline V gene encodes CDR1 MDHEN and CDR2 SYDVKM. This CDR3 region has 14 residues. The ends were cut back, 4 bases at V and 6 bases at J, with 13 bases in the middle. CDR3 coding DNA: TGTGCCAGCAGTTCACCGTCAGCTGGTCAGCCCCAGCATTTT. It is translated as CASSSPSAGQPQHF. Full variable domain (missing parts from reference TRBV28 and TRBJ1-5): DVKVTQSSRYLVKRTGEKVFLECVQDMDHENMFWYRQDPGLGLRLIYFSYDVKMKEKGDIPEGYSVSREKKERFSLILESASTNQTSMYLCASSSPSAGQPQHFGDGTRLSIL.

This clonotype was seen at least ten times. The chain recombines TRBV12-3 or TRBV12-4 with TRBJ2-7, with a weak D call TRBD1 (5 bases). V was trimmed by 0 bases and J by 7 bases, leaving 13 bases between them. The CDR3 is made up of 14 amino acids. CDR3 sequence reads: CASSLAGRDGEQYF. CDR3 coding DNA: TGTGCCAGCAGTTTAGCGGGCAGGGATGGAGAGCAGTACTTC.

This clonotype has at least ten counts. The chain recombines TRBV6-1 with TRBJ2-1, with D tentatively TRBD1 or TRBD2 (5 bases each). Germline CDR1 MNHNS, CDR2 SASEGT. V was trimmed by 6 bases and J by 4 bases, leaving 10 bases between them. This CDR3 comprises 13 residues. The CDR3 loop is CASRRDGYNEQFF. The DNA of the CDR3 is TGTGCCAGCAGAAGGGACGGGTACAATGAGCAGTTCTTC.